Listed below are T cell receptor beta chains from one sample, sequenced in a study of blood T cell repertoires in COVID-19. Repertoires were generated with immunoSEQ multiplex PCR, while TCRdb's copy carries only in-frame clones and drops some. The sample contains tens of thousands of clones, around nine tenths of which appear only once. Sequenced material: peripheral blood. The receptors come from a man in his 70s with active or convalescent COVID-19. Both conserved end residues are part of each CDR3. Each record gives: V gene, clone size, J gene, D gene, CDR3 protein, CDR3 DNA. A D gene is named only where the DNA matches it firmly. Clone size appears in some rows only: once, few, many, or a class for an expanded clone.

v_gene: TRBV30
abundance: once
j_gene: TRBJ1-2
d_gene: TRBD1
CDR3aa: CAWSVGTGGNYGYTF
CDR3nt: TGTGCCTGGAGTGTAGGTACAGGGGGCAACTATGGCTACACCTTC

v_gene: TRBV4-3
abundance: .
j_gene: TRBJ2-5
d_gene: .
CDR3aa: CASSQGRALGQETQYF
CDR3nt: TGCGCCAGCAGCCAAGGGCGGGCCCTGGGGCAAGAGACCCAGTACTTC

v_gene: TRBV30
abundance: few
j_gene: TRBJ1-2
d_gene: .
CDR3aa: CAWRVRGGYTF
CDR3nt: TGTGCCTGGAGGGTCAGGGGTGGCTACACCTTC

v_gene: TRBV18
abundance: .
j_gene: TRBJ1-6
d_gene: .
CDR3aa: CASSPISTAYNSPLHF
CDR3nt: TGTGCCAGCTCACCGATTTCGACAGCCTATAATTCACCCCTCCACTTT

v_gene: TRBV6-5
abundance: .
j_gene: TRBJ1-2
d_gene: TRBD1
CDR3aa: CASSQSDRGYTF
CDR3nt: TGTGCCAGCAGTCAGTCGGACAGGGGCTACACCTTC

v_gene: TRBV7-2
abundance: .
j_gene: TRBJ1-1
d_gene: .
CDR3aa: CASSLRQGPALAFF
CDR3nt: TGTGCCAGCAGCTTAAGGCAGGGGCCGGCTTTAGCTTTCTTT

v_gene: TRBV5-1
abundance: once
j_gene: TRBJ1-1
d_gene: .
CDR3aa: CASSLDRASTEAFF
CDR3nt: TGCGCCAGCAGCTTGGACAGGGCTAGCACTGAAGCTTTCTTT

v_gene: TRBV6-5
abundance: .
j_gene: TRBJ2-7
d_gene: .
CDR3aa: CALRQDYEQYF
CDR3nt: TGTGCCTTAAGACAGGATTACGAGCAGTACTTC

v_gene: TRBV7-9
abundance: .
j_gene: TRBJ2-7
d_gene: TRBD1
CDR3aa: CASSDKQGNEQYF
CDR3nt: TGTGCCAGCAGCGATAAACAGGGGAACGAGCAGTACTTC

v_gene: TRBV5-1
abundance: .
j_gene: TRBJ2-2
d_gene: TRBD1
CDR3aa: CASSGQGGRTGELFF
CDR3nt: TGCGCCAGCAGCGGACAGGGGGGACGCACCGGGGAGCTGTTTTTT

v_gene: TRBV28
abundance: .
j_gene: TRBJ1-1
d_gene: .
CDR3aa: CASRAGGAGNTEAFF
CDR3nt: TGTGCCAGCAGAGCTGGGGGGGCAGGGAACACTGAAGCTTTCTTT

v_gene: TRBV5-5
abundance: .
j_gene: TRBJ2-5
d_gene: .
CDR3aa: CASSLIPHAGWGETQYF
CDR3nt: TGTGCCAGCAGCTTGATCCCCCACGCGGGGTGGGGAGAGACCCAGTACTTC

v_gene: TRBV5-6
abundance: .
j_gene: TRBJ1-3
d_gene: .
CDR3aa: CASTSLVWTTGNTIYF
CDR3nt: TGTGCCAGCACAAGCTTGGTCTGGACTACTGGAAACACCATATATTTT

v_gene: TRBV5-6
abundance: .
j_gene: TRBJ2-1
d_gene: TRBD2
CDR3aa: CASTTGGEQFF
CDR3nt: TGTGCCAGCACCACGGGGGGTGAGCAGTTCTTC

v_gene: TRBV11-2
abundance: .
j_gene: TRBJ2-7
d_gene: TRBD1
CDR3aa: CAHVGQPLYEQYF
CDR3nt: TGTGCGCATGTGGGACAGCCGTTGTACGAGCAGTACTTC

v_gene: TRBV4-1
abundance: .
j_gene: TRBJ2-7
d_gene: .
CDR3aa: CASSQPGISYEQYF
CDR3nt: TGCGCCAGCAGCCAACCAGGGATATCCTACGAGCAGTACTTC

v_gene: TRBV7-2
abundance: .
j_gene: TRBJ1-2
d_gene: .
CDR3aa: CASSLAGATYGYTF
CDR3nt: TGTGCCAGCAGCTTGGCAGGGGCGACCTATGGCTACACCTTC

v_gene: TRBV9
abundance: .
j_gene: TRBJ2-2
d_gene: .
CDR3aa: CASSGARASGELFF
CDR3nt: TGTGCCAGCTCTGGGGCCAGGGCCAGCGGGGAGCTGTTTTTT

v_gene: TRBV11-3
abundance: .
j_gene: TRBJ2-1
d_gene: TRBD1
CDR3aa: CASSRDRSYNEQFF
CDR3nt: TGTGCCAGCAGCCGGGACAGGTCCTACAATGAGCAGTTCTTC

v_gene: TRBV7-9
abundance: .
j_gene: TRBJ2-3
d_gene: TRBD2
CDR3aa: CASLAALSTDTQYF
CDR3nt: TGTGCCAGTCTAGCGGCGCTAAGCACAGATACGCAGTATTTT

v_gene: TRBV18
abundance: .
j_gene: TRBJ1-5
d_gene: .
CDR3aa: CASSPAERGQPQHF
CDR3nt: TGTGCCAGCTCACCGGCCGAACGGGGTCAGCCCCAGCATTTT

v_gene: TRBV7-9
abundance: .
j_gene: TRBJ2-7
d_gene: TRBD1
CDR3aa: CASSPRTGYEQYF
CDR3nt: TGTGCCAGCAGCCCGAGGACAGGTTACGAGCAGTACTTC

v_gene: TRBV7-8
abundance: .
j_gene: TRBJ1-4
d_gene: TRBD1
CDR3aa: CASSSRTGDEKLFF
CDR3nt: TGTGCCAGCAGCTCCCGGACAGGGGATGAAAAACTGTTTTTT

v_gene: TRBV29-1
abundance: .
j_gene: TRBJ2-7
d_gene: .
CDR3aa: CSVWTDYEQYF
CDR3nt: TGCAGCGTTTGGACTGATTACGAGCAGTACTTC

v_gene: TRBV28
abundance: .
j_gene: TRBJ1-4
d_gene: .
CDR3aa: CASTLGTGRGEKLFF
CDR3nt: TGTGCCAGCACCCTAGGCACAGGGCGAGGGGAAAAACTGTTTTTT

v_gene: TRBV12-3/TRBV12-4
abundance: .
j_gene: TRBJ2-5
d_gene: .
CDR3aa: CASSGQTQEAQYF
CDR3nt: TGTGCCAGCAGCGGACAGACCCAAGAGGCCCAGTACTTC

v_gene: TRBV18
abundance: once
j_gene: TRBJ2-4
d_gene: .
CDR3aa: CASSLTVGKVKNIQYF
CDR3nt: TGTGCCAGCTCACTAACAGTCGGCAAAGTCAAAAACATTCAGTACTTC

v_gene: TRBV9
abundance: .
j_gene: TRBJ1-2
d_gene: TRBD1
CDR3aa: CASSAGTEPNYGYTF
CDR3nt: TGTGCCAGCAGCGCCGGGACAGAGCCTAACTATGGCTACACCTTC

v_gene: TRBV2
abundance: .
j_gene: TRBJ1-6
d_gene: TRBD1
CDR3aa: CAIGQGGNSPLHF
CDR3nt: TGTGCCATAGGACAGGGGGGCAATTCACCCCTCCACTTT

v_gene: TRBV7-8
abundance: .
j_gene: TRBJ1-3
d_gene: .
CDR3aa: CASSLEGINSGNTIYF
CDR3nt: TGTGCCAGCAGCTTGGAGGGGATTAACTCTGGAAACACCATATATTTT

v_gene: TRBV7-2
abundance: .
j_gene: TRBJ1-2
d_gene: .
CDR3aa: CASSLVDDRRISLYGYTF
CDR3nt: TGTGCCAGCAGCTTAGTAGATGACAGGCGCATATCCCTCTATGGCTACACCTTC

v_gene: TRBV19
abundance: .
j_gene: TRBJ1-4
d_gene: TRBD1
CDR3aa: CASGSGTANNEKLFF
CDR3nt: TGTGCCAGCGGCTCCGGGACAGCCAATAATGAAAAACTGTTTTTT

v_gene: TRBV28
abundance: .
j_gene: TRBJ2-7
d_gene: TRBD1
CDR3aa: CASSRGTGGMNYEQYF
CDR3nt: TGTGCCAGCAGCCGCGGGACAGGGGGAATGAACTACGAGCAGTACTTC

v_gene: TRBV27
abundance: .
j_gene: TRBJ2-7
d_gene: TRBD1
CDR3aa: CASSDRGPYEQYF
CDR3nt: TGTGCCAGCAGTGACAGGGGGCCTTACGAGCAGTACTTC

v_gene: TRBV30
abundance: once
j_gene: TRBJ2-3
d_gene: .
CDR3aa: CAWSVGQRSRDTQYF
CDR3nt: TGTGCCTGGAGTGTGGGGCAGAGGTCTCGAGATACGCAGTATTTT

v_gene: TRBV6-2/TRBV6-3
abundance: .
j_gene: TRBJ1-5
d_gene: .
CDR3aa: CASSYRGVDQPQHF
CDR3nt: TGTGCCAGCAGTTACCGGGGTGTGGATCAGCCCCAGCATTTT

v_gene: TRBV19
abundance: .
j_gene: TRBJ2-2
d_gene: .
CDR3aa: CASSIQNTGELFF
CDR3nt: TGTGCCAGTAGTATTCAGAACACCGGGGAGCTGTTTTTT

v_gene: TRBV5-6
abundance: .
j_gene: TRBJ1-1
d_gene: .
CDR3aa: CASSFSGSTEAFF
CDR3nt: TGTGCCAGCAGCTTCTCGGGGTCCACTGAAGCTTTCTTT

v_gene: TRBV5-5
abundance: .
j_gene: TRBJ1-4
d_gene: .
CDR3aa: CASSLPTLEGKLFF
CDR3nt: TGTGCCAGCAGCTTGCCGACCCTGGAGGGAAAACTGTTTTTT

v_gene: TRBV7-3
abundance: .
j_gene: TRBJ2-3
d_gene: TRBD2
CDR3aa: CASSQRGGGVTDTQYF
CDR3nt: TGTGCCAGCAGCCAGCGGGGGGGCGGTGTCACAGATACGCAGTATTTT

v_gene: TRBV9
abundance: few
j_gene: TRBJ2-2
d_gene: TRBD1
CDR3aa: CASSVDVWDRGPTGELFF
CDR3nt: TGTGCCAGCAGCGTAGATGTTTGGGACAGGGGGCCCACCGGGGAGCTGTTTTTT

v_gene: TRBV29-1
abundance: .
j_gene: TRBJ2-3
d_gene: .
CDR3aa: CSVEVGAQWDTQYF
CDR3nt: TGCAGCGTTGAGGTGGGGGCACAATGGGATACGCAGTATTTT

v_gene: TRBV28
abundance: .
j_gene: TRBJ2-3
d_gene: .
CDR3aa: CASSLSGRVTDTQYF
CDR3nt: TGTGCCAGCAGTTTATCGGGCAGGGTCACAGATACGCAGTATTTT

v_gene: TRBV3-1/TRBV3-2
abundance: .
j_gene: TRBJ1-6
d_gene: .
CDR3aa: CASSQGYRVYNSPLHF
CDR3nt: TGTGCCAGCAGCCAAGGCTACAGGGTCTATAATTCACCCCTCCACTTT

v_gene: TRBV9
abundance: .
j_gene: TRBJ1-4
d_gene: .
CDR3aa: CASSAVGGPQKLFF
CDR3nt: TGTGCCAGCAGCGCCGTCGGGGGACCACAAAAACTGTTTTTT

v_gene: TRBV9
abundance: .
j_gene: TRBJ2-3
d_gene: .
CDR3aa: CASSDDSYWADTQYF
CDR3nt: TGTGCCAGCAGCGATGACAGCTACTGGGCAGATACGCAGTATTTT

v_gene: TRBV28
abundance: .
j_gene: TRBJ1-3
d_gene: .
CDR3aa: CASSLGGSFSGNTIYF
CDR3nt: TGTGCCAGCAGTTTAGGCGGCAGCTTCTCTGGAAACACCATATATTTT

v_gene: TRBV7-9
abundance: .
j_gene: TRBJ2-7
d_gene: TRBD1
CDR3aa: CASSLAGQGFQSGEQYF
CDR3nt: TGTGCCAGCAGCTTAGCGGGACAGGGGTTTCAGTCGGGAGAGCAGTACTTC

v_gene: TRBV2
abundance: once
j_gene: TRBJ1-5
d_gene: .
CDR3aa: CASVGRGGNQPQHF
CDR3nt: TGTGCCAGCGTGGGTCGGGGTGGCAATCAGCCCCAGCATTTT

v_gene: TRBV4-1
abundance: .
j_gene: TRBJ1-1
d_gene: TRBD1
CDR3aa: CAGRTGNENTEAFF
CDR3nt: TGCGCCGGTCGGACAGGGAATGAGAACACTGAAGCTTTCTTT

v_gene: TRBV6-5
abundance: once
j_gene: TRBJ1-6
d_gene: TRBD1
CDR3aa: CASSYQQGARSPLHF
CDR3nt: TGTGCCAGCAGTTACCAACAGGGGGCAAGGTCACCCCTCCACTTT

v_gene: TRBV7-8
abundance: .
j_gene: TRBJ1-2
d_gene: TRBD1
CDR3aa: CASSSLGGQVYGYTF
CDR3nt: TGTGCCAGCAGCTCCCTGGGGGGACAGGTCTATGGCTACACCTTC

v_gene: TRBV11-2
abundance: .
j_gene: TRBJ1-1
d_gene: TRBD1
CDR3aa: CASSLEQGNKYTEAFF
CDR3nt: TGTGCCAGCAGCTTAGAACAGGGGAATAAGTACACTGAAGCTTTCTTT

v_gene: TRBV28
abundance: .
j_gene: TRBJ2-2
d_gene: .
CDR3aa: CATSGAGLAGELFF
CDR3nt: TGTGCCACCTCTGGGGCAGGGCTGGCTGGGGAGCTGTTTTTT

v_gene: TRBV3-1/TRBV3-2
abundance: .
j_gene: TRBJ1-1
d_gene: .
CDR3aa: CASSQLFTEAFF
CDR3nt: TGTGCCAGCAGCCAACTATTCACTGAAGCTTTCTTT

v_gene: TRBV6-2/TRBV6-3
abundance: .
j_gene: TRBJ1-2
d_gene: .
CDR3aa: CASSSQGHYGYTF
CDR3nt: TGTGCCAGCAGTTCCCAGGGGCACTATGGCTACACCTTC

v_gene: TRBV11-2
abundance: .
j_gene: TRBJ1-2
d_gene: TRBD1
CDR3aa: CASSSLRDREQYGYTF
CDR3nt: TGTGCCAGCAGCTCCCTGCGGGACAGGGAGCAATATGGCTACACCTTC

v_gene: TRBV4-3
abundance: .
j_gene: TRBJ2-5
d_gene: TRBD2
CDR3aa: CASSQRTSAATQYF
CDR3nt: TGCGCCAGCAGCCAGCGGACTAGCGCGGCCACCCAGTACTTC

v_gene: TRBV11-2
abundance: .
j_gene: TRBJ1-1
d_gene: .
CDR3aa: CASSLGPGGTEAFF
CDR3nt: TGTGCCAGCAGCTTAGGACCCGGGGGGACTGAAGCTTTCTTT